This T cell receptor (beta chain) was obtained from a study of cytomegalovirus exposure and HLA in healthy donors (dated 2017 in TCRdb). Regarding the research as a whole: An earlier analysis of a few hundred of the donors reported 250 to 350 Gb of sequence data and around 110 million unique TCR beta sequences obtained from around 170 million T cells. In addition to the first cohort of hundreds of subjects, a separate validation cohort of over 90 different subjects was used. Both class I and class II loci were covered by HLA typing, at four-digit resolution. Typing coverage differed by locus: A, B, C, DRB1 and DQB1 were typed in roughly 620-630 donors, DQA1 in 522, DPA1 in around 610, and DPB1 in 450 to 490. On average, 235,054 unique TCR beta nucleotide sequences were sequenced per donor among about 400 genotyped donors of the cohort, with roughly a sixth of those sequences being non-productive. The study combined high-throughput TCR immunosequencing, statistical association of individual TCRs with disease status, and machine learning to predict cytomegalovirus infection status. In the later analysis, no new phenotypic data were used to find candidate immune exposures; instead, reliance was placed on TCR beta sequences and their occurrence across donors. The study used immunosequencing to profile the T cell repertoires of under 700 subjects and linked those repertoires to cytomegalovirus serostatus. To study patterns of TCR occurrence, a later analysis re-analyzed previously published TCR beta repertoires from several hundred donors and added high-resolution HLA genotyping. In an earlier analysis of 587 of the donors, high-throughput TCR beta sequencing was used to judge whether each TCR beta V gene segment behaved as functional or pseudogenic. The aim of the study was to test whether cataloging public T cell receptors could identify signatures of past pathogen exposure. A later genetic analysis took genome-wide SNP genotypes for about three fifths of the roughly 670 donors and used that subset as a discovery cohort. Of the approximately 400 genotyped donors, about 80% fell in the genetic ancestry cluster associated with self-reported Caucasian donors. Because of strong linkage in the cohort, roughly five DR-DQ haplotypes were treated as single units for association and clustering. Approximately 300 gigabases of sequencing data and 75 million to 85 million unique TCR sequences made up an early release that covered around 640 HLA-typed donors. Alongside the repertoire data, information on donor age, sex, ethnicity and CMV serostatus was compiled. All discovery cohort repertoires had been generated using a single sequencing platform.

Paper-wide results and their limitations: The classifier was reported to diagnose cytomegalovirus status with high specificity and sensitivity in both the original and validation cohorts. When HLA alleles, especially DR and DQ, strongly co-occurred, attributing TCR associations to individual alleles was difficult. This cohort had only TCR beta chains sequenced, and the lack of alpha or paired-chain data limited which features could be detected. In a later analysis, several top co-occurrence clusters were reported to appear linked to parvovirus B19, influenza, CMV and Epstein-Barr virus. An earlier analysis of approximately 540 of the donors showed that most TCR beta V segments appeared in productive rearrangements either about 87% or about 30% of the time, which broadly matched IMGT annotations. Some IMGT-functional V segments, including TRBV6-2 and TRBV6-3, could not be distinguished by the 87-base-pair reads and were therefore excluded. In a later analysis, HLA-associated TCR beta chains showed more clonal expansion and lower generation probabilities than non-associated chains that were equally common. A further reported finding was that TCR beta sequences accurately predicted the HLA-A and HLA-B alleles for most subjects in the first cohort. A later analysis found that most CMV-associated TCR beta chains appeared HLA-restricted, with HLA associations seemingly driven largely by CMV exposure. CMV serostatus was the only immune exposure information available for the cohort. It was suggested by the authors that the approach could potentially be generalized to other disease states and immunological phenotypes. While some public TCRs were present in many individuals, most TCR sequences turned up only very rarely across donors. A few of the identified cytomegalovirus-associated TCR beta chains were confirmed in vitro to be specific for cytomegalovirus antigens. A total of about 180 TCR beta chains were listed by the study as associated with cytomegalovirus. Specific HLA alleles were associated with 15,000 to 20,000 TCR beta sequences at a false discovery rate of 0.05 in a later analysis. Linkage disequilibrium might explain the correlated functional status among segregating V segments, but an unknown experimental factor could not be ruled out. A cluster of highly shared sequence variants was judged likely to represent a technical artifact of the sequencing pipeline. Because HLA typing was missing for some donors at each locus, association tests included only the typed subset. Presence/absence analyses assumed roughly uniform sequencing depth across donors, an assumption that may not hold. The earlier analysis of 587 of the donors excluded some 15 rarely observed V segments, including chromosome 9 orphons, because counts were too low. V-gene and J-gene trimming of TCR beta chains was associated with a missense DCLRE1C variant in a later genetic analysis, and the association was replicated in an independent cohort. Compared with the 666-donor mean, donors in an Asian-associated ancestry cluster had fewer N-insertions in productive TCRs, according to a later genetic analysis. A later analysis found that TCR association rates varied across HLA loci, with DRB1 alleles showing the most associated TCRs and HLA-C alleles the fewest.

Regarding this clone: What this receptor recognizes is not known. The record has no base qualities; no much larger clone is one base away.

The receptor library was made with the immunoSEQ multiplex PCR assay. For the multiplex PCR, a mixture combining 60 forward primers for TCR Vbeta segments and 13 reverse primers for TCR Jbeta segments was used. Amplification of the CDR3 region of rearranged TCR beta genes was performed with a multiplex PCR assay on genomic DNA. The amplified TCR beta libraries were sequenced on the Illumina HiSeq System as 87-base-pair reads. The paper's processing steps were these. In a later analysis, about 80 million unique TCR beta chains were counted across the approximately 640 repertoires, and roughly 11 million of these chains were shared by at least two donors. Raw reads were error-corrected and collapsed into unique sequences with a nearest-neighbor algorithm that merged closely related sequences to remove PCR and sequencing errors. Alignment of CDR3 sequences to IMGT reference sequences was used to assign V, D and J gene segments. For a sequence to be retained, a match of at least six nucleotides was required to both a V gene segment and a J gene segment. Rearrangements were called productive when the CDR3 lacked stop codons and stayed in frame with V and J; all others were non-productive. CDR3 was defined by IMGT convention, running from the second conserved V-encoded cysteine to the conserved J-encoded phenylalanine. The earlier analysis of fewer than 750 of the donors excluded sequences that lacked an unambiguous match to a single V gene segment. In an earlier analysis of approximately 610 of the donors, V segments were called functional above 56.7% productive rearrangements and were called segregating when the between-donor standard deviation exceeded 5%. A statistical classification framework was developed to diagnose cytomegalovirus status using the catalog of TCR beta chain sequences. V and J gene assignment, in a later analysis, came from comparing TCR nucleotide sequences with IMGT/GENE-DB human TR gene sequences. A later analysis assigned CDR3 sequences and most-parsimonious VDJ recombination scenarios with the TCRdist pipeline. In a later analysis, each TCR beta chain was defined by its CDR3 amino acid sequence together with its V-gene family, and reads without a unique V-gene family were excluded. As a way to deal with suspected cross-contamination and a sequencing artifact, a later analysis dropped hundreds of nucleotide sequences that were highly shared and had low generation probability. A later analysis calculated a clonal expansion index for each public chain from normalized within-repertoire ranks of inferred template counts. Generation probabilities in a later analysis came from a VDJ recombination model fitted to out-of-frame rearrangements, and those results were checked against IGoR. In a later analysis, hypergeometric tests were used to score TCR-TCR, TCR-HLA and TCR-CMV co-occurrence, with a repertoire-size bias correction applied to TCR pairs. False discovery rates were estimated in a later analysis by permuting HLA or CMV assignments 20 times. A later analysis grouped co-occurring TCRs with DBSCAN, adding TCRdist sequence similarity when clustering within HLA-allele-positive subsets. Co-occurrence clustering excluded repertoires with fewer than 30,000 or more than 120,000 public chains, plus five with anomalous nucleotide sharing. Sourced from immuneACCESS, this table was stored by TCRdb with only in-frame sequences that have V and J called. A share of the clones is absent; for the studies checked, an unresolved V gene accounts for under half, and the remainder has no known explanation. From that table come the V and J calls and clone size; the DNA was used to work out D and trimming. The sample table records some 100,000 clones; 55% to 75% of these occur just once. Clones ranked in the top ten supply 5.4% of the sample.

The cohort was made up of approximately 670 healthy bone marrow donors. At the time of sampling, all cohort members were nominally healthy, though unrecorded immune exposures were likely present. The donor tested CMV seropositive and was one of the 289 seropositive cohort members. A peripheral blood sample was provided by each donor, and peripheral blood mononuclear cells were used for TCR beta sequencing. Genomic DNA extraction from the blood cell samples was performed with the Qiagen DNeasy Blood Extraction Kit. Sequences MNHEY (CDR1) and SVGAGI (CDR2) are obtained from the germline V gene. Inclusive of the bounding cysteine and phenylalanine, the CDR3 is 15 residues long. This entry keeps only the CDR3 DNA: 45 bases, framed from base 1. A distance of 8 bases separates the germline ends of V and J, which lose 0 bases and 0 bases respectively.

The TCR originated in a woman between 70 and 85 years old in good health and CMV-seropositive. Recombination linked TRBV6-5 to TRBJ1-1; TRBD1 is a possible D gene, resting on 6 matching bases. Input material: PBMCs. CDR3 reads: CASSYSDRMNTEAFF. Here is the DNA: TGTGCCAGCAGTTACTCCGACAGGATGAACACTGAAGCTTTCTTT.